This T cell receptor (beta chain) was captured by sequencing in a study of neurological immune-mediated disorders. Worth noting for this clonotype: Germline is not matched at one junction end, which may reflect a read error.

One entry per CDR3 protein results from TCRdb running MiXCR on the 5' RACE reads. This sample has approximately 15,000 distinct CDR3 sequences, with around 14% found just once. CDR1 is SGHRS, CDR2 YFSETQ, per germline. The CDR3 extends over 16 amino acids. The rearrangement uses TRBV5-1 and TRBJ2-7; 8 bases fit TRBD2. This clonotype was sampled from a female donor with HTLV-1-associated myelopathy (HAM/TSP). The sequencing input was CD8+ T cells from blood. This CDR3 is CASSLVSGSFSNEQYF. CDR3 sequence (DNA): TGCGCCAGCAGCTTGGTCAGCGGGAGTTTCTCCAACGAGCAGTACTTC.